Listed here are 14 T cell receptor beta chains from one sample, sequenced in a study of cytotoxic CD8 clonotypes in ibrutinib-treated CLL. TCRdb's copy holds only in-frame clones and misses some; the assay was immunoSEQ multiplex PCR. The sample has about 160,000 clones, approximately 77% seen once. The sequenced sample was PBMCs, obtained after 12 months of ibrutinib treatment. These receptors all stem from a human donor with chronic lymphocytic leukemia.

This clone was counted a single time. CDR3: CASSLSRGPEAFF. The CDR3 nucleotides are TGTGCCAGCAGCTTAAGTAGGGGTCCTGAAGCTTTCTTT. V is TRBV7-8 and J is TRBJ1-1; D possibly corresponds to TRBD1 (5 bases). This CDR3 spans 13 amino acids. CDR1 and CDR2 (germline): SGHVS, FQNEAQ. Trimming shortened V by 2 bases and J by 6 bases, and 10 bases separated the two germline ends.

The chain combines TRBV9 with TRBJ2-4, with D perhaps assigned TRBD1 or TRBD2 (5 bases each). The germline CDR1 and CDR2 sequences are SGDLS and YYNGEE. The CDR3 length is 15 residues. Trimming took 1 base from V and 10 from J, leaving 18 bases between them. The CDR3 bases are TGTGCCAGCAGCGTACGGCCACTTGGGACCGAGATTCAGTACTTC. Translation: CASSVRPLGTEIQYF.

The rearrangement joins TRBV10-3 to TRBJ2-3, with 8 positions matching TRBD2. J was trimmed by 3 bases and V by 4 bases; bases with no gene match: 6. Germline values: CDR1 ENHRY, CDR2 SYGVKD. The CDR3 length is 15 residues. This CDR3 reads CAISGKRELTDTQYF. The CDR3 DNA reads as TGTGCCATCAGTGGGAAGCGGGAGTTAACAGATACGCAGTATTTT.

The chain joins TRBV2 to TRBJ1-3; perhaps TRBD1 as D (5 bases). The CDR3 consists of 13 residues. Germline values: CDR1 SNHLY, CDR2 FYNNEI. Trimming cost V 5 bases and J 4 bases, with 9 bases left between them. CDR3 region: CASSSGWGNTIYF. CDR3 sequence (DNA): TGTGCCAGCAGTTCAGGGTGGGGAAACACCATATATTTT.

The chain employs TRBV21-1 and TRBJ2-1; the table's D gene call, TRBD2, was not cross checked with the DNA. TRBV21-1 is tagged as a pseudogene. This CDR3 region has 14 residues. DNA for the CDR3: TGTGCCGAACGGGGAGGACCCTTGAGCAATGAGCAGTTCTTC. Translation gives CAERGGPLSNEQFF.

This rearrangement joins TRBV28 to TRBJ2-1; D is ambiguous. The CDR3 spans 12 residues. V was clipped by 7 bases and J by 10 bases, with 14 bases between them. Germline V CDR1 and CDR2: MDHEN, SYDVKM. CDR3 in amino acids: CASMEPLREQFF. In DNA form, the CDR3 reads TGTGCCAGCATGGAGCCCCTACGAGAGCAGTTCTTC.

A single count supports this clone. The V and J genes are TRBV7-2 and TRBJ2-5; D ambiguous. CDR1 SGHTA and CDR2 FQGNSA come from the germline V gene. This CDR3 spans 12 amino acids. Trimming took off 8 bases at V and 9 bases at J, with 16 bases between the two ends. For the CDR3, the DNA is TGTGCCAGCTCTGACCCCAATAGCTCCCAGTACTTC. This sequence encodes CASSDPNSSQYF. The full variable domain, completed using reference TRBV7-2 and TRBJ2-5, is GAGVSQSPSNKVTEKGKDVELRCDPISGHTALYWYRQSLGQGLEFLIYFQGNSAPDKSGLPSDRFSAERTGGSVSTLTIQRTQQEDSAVYLCASSDPNSSQYFGPGTRLLVL.

The chain joins TRBV10-3 to TRBJ1-5; D unclear. V was cut by 6 bases and J by 0 bases, with 6 bases left in between. Germline CDR1 and CDR2: ENHRY and SYGVKD. The CDR3 runs 13 residues. CDR3: CAIRANSNQPQHF. The CDR3 region has the DNA TGTGCCATCAGGGCAAATAGCAATCAGCCCCAGCATTTT.

The V and J genes are TRBV4-2 and TRBJ1-5; 10 bases agree with TRBD1. Germline CDR1 is LGHNA and CDR2 is YNFKEQ. The CDR3 extends over 17 amino acids. V lost 4 bases and J lost 6; bases outside the gene matches: 12. The DNA for the CDR3 is TGTGCCAGCAGCCCGTACAGAGGACAGGGGGTAATTCAGCCCCAGCATTTT. Its protein is CASSPYRGQGVIQPQHF.

The rearrangement joins TRBV18 to TRBJ1-4, with D possibly being TRBD1 (5 bases). V lost 6 bases, J lost 8 bases, and 19 bases lay in between. Germline CDR1 and CDR2: KGHSH and LQKENI. The CDR3 loop spans 15 amino acids. The CDR3 DNA follows: TGTGCCAGCTCGTTGGAACGGGGCATTCGGGAAAAACTGTTTTTT. Translation: CASSLERGIREKLFF. The complete variable domain, with remaining parts taken from reference TRBV18 and TRBJ1-4, reads NAGVMQNPRHLVRRRGQEARLRCSPMKGHSHVYWYRQLPEEGLKFMVYLQKENIIDESGMPKERFSAEFPKEGPSILRIQQVVRGDSAAYFCASSLERGIREKLFFGSGTQLSVL.

As DNA, the CDR3 is TGTGCCAGCAGCTTAGTCAGGGGGCAAAATGAGCAGTACTTC. Translating gives CASSLVRGQNEQYF. V is TRBV11-1 and J is TRBJ2-7, with TRBD1 matching over 8 bases. V was pared by 1 base and J by 7 bases, with 6 bases of the junction left unmatched. This CDR3 is 14 amino acids long. The germline V gene encodes CDR1 SGHAT and CDR2 FQDESV (reference sequence).

The rearrangement joins TRBV2 to TRBJ1-1; 8 bases fit TRBD1. The CDR3 extends over 13 amino acids. In germline, CDR1 is SNHLY, CDR2 FYNNEI. The J segment lost 6 bases and the V segment lost 6 bases, leaving 6 bases of the junction unmatched. CDR3 loop: CASSADRASEAFF. CDR3 in DNA: TGTGCCAGCAGCGCGGACAGGGCTTCTGAAGCTTTCTTT.

In its sample, this clone was seen once. This chain joins TRBV5-1 and TRBJ2-1; D could derive from TRBD1 or TRBD2 (6 bases each). Trimming took 1 base from V and 0 from J, leaving 23 bases between them. Germline-derived CDR1 and CDR2 are SGHRS and YFSETQ. The CDR3 has 20 amino acids. The CDR3 protein is CASSLRRHRGPTDSYNEQFF. CDR3 bases: TGCGCCAGCAGCTTGCGGCGACATCGGGGGCCTACGGACTCCTACAATGAGCAGTTCTTC.

The rearrangement links TRBV15 to TRBJ1-2; D gene unclear. The germline CDR1 and CDR2 sequences are LNHNV and YYDKDF (reference sequence). The V gene lost 0 bases and the J gene lost 4 bases, with 6 bases spanning the gap. This CDR3 has 13 amino acids. The DNA for the CDR3 is TGTGCCACCAGCAGAGACACCTCCTATGGCTACACCTTC. This codes for CATSRDTSYGYTF.